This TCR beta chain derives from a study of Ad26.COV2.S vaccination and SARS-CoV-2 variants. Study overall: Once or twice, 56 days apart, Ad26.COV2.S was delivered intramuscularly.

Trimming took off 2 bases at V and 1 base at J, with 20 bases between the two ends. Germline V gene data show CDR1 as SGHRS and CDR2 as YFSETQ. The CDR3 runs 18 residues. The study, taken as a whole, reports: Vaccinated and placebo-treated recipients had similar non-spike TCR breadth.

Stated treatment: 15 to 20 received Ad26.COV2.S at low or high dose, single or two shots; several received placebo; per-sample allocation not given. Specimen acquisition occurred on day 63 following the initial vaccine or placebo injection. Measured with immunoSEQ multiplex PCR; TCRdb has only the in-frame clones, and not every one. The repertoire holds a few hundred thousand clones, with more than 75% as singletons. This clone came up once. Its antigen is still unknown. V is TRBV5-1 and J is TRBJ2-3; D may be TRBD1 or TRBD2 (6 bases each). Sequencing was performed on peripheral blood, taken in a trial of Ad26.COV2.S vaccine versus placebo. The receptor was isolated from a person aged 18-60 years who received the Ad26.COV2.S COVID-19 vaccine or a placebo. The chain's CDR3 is CASSLDLGGGFRTDTQYF. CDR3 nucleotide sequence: TGCGCCAGCAGCTTAGATTTAGGAGGGGGGTTTCGCACAGATACGCAGTATTTT. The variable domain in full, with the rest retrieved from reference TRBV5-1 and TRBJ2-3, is KAGVTQTPRYLIKTRGQQVTLSCSPISGHRSVSWYQQTPGQGLQFLFEYFSETQRNKGNFPGRFSGRQFSNSRSEMNVSTLELGDSALYLCASSLDLGGGFRTDTQYFGPGTRLTVL.